This T cell receptor beta chain comes out of a study of T-cell memory formation after mild COVID-19. Sample barcodes and UMIs were carried by the TCR alpha and TCR beta cDNA libraries that 5'RACE generated with constant-segment primers. In TCRdb, the 5' RACE reads were re-called with MiXCR into one record per CDR3 protein. The table has some 350,000 distinct CDR3 sequences, less than 20% seen once. V was pared by 5 bases and J by 0 bases, with 8 bases of the junction left unmatched. In germline, CDR1 is PRHDT, CDR2 FYEKMQ (reference sequence). The CDR3 is made up of 19 amino acids. This clonotype came up a few times.

The clonotype originates from a man aged 18 to 29 who had mild COVID-19 (a few samples of this study predate the infection). Cell type and time point are not known. The sequencing sample was made of PBMCs or a T cell subset sorted from them (not recorded which). This sequence joins TRBV13 and TRBJ2-1; 15 positions match TRBD2. The DNA for the CDR3 is TGTGCCAGCAGCCCTCGGACTAGCGGGGGGGAAGACTCCTACAATGAGCAGTTCTTC. Protein sequence: CASSPRTSGGEDSYNEQFF.